The 22 T cell receptor beta chains below come from one sample, sequenced in a study of T cells after yellow fever vaccination. TCRdb re-called the 5' RACE reads with MiXCR, one entry per CDR3 protein. The sample records about 260,000 distinct CDR3 sequences, around 5.2% being singletons. Sequenced material: CD4+ T cells sorted from PBMCs, taken on the day of the yellow fever booster vaccination. These receptors were obtained from a man aged 18 to 29 who received the YFV17D yellow fever vaccine.

The sample holds a few counts of this clonotype. The chain uses TRBV18 and TRBJ2-3; perhaps TRBD1 as D (6 bases). Germline V gene sequence: CDR1 KGHSH, CDR2 LQKENI. This CDR3 comprises 14 residues. The ends were cut back, 2 bases at V and 3 bases at J, with 9 bases in the middle. The CDR3 sequence is CASSPNRVTDTQYF. CDR3 bases: TGTGCCAGCTCACCAAACAGGGTGACAGATACGCAGTATTTT. Supplemented by reference TRBV18 and TRBJ2-3, the full variable domain reads NAGVMQNPRHLVRRRGQEARLRCSPMKGHSHVYWYRQLPEEGLKFMVYLQKENIIDESGMPKERFSAEFPKEGPSILRIQQVVRGDSAAYFCASSPNRVTDTQYFGPGTRLTVL.

This clonotype has a count of ten or more. The genes are TRBV4-3 and TRBJ2-2; TRBD2 might be the D (5 bases). CDR3 length: 17 residues. Germline V gene lookup returns CDR1 LGHNA and CDR2 YSLEER. V was cut by 0 bases and J by 5 bases, with 16 bases left in between. CDR3 loop: CASSQEAGGFRTGELFF. Here the CDR3 DNA reads TGCGCCAGCAGCCAAGAAGCAGGAGGATTCAGGACCGGGGAGCTGTTTTTT.

This clonotype has only a few counts. The J gene is TRBJ1-2, the V gene TRBV27, with a possible D match to TRBD1 (6 bases). CDR1 is MNHEY and CDR2 is SMNVEV in the germline V gene (reference sequence). The CDR3 runs to 14 residues. Trimming took 3 bases from V and 3 from J, leaving 11 bases between them. The DNA for the CDR3 is TGTGCCAGCAGTTTTCAGAGGGGGGACTATGGCTACACCTTC. This sequence encodes CASSFQRGDYGYTF.

This clonotype turned up a few times. The J gene is TRBJ2-2, the V gene TRBV4-2, with a weak D call TRBD2 (7 bases). The germline gives CDR1 LGHNA, CDR2 YNFKEQ. The CDR3 extends over 15 amino acids. The V end lost 1 base, the J end lost 6 bases, and 12 bases lay between the germline ends. The chain's CDR3 is CASSQGRGAAGELFF. The CDR3, as DNA: TGTGCCAGCAGCCAAGGACGGGGGGCGGCCGGGGAGCTGTTTTTT.

In this sample, this clonotype turned up many times. The chain recombines TRBV9 with TRBJ2-3; TRBD1 agrees at 10 bases. CDR1 and CDR2 (germline): SGDLS, YYNGEE. J was trimmed by 6 bases and V by 3 bases; bases with no gene match: 7. The CDR3 runs 15 residues. CDR3 in DNA: TGTGCCAGCAGCGGGGACAGGGGCGAAACCGATACGCAGTATTTT. Its protein product is CASSGDRGETDTQYF.

The chain carries TRBV4-3 and TRBJ1-2; D is unresolved. Looked up from germline, CDR1 is LGHNA and CDR2 is YSLEER. The CDR3 has 17 amino acids. Trimming removed 6 bases at V and 1 base at J, with 21 bases between. CDR3 amino acids: CASRKGYSVSFNYGYTF. In DNA form, the CDR3 reads TGCGCCAGCAGAAAAGGTTACAGCGTCTCCTTTAACTATGGCTACACCTTC.

This clonotype was counted a few times. V usage is TRBV7-8 and J usage is TRBJ1-2; D is uncertain. CDR3 size: 15 residues. The germline V gene has CDR1 SGHVS and CDR2 FQNEAQ. The V end was cut by 5 bases, the J end by 4 bases, with 17 bases between. The CDR3 here is CASSLSEGTIYGYTF. The CDR3 region has the DNA TGTGCCAGCAGCCTCTCCGAGGGTACGATCTATGGCTACACCTTC.

In its sample, this clonotype was seen many times. The chain is built from TRBV6-2 or TRBV6-3 and TRBJ2-7; 9 nucleotides match TRBD2. V was clipped by 10 bases and J by 6 bases; unmatched bases: 10. The CDR3 consists of 13 residues. Per the germline V gene, CDR1 is MNHEY and CDR2 is SVGEGT. The CDR3 nucleotides are TGTGCCACCCGCGGGCTAGCGGGGCTCGAGCAGTACTTC. This sequence encodes CATRGLAGLEQYF.

The chain uses TRBV5-1 and TRBJ2-1, with 7 bases that match TRBD1. There are 15 residues in the CDR3. In germline, CDR1 is SGHRS, CDR2 YFSETQ. The V segment lost 0 bases and the J segment 4 bases; nucleotides outside the gene matches: 4. Written as DNA, the CDR3 is TGCGCCAGCAGCTTGGACGCGACAGGGTACAATGAGCAGTTCTTC. Its translation: CASSLDATGYNEQFF.

CDR3 in amino acids: CASRPLAGVDEQYF. Here the CDR3 DNA reads TGTGCCAGCAGACCACTAGCGGGGGTCGACGAGCAGTACTTC. This rearrangement joins TRBV5-4 to TRBJ2-7; 11 nucleotides agree with TRBD2. The length of the CDR3 is 14 residues. Losses at the gene ends were 5 bases for V and 5 bases for J; bases not matched to a gene: 6. Per the germline V gene, CDR1 is SGHNT and CDR2 is YYREEE (reference sequence).

This clonotype showed up many times. This sequence joins TRBV5-1 and TRBJ2-5; no firm D call. CDR1 is SGHRS, CDR2 YFSETQ, per germline. V was pared by 6 bases and J by 5 bases, with 17 bases between. The CDR3 totals 14 residues. The CDR3 DNA reads as TGCGCCAGCAACCCTACGTGGGGTAGGGAGACCCAGTACTTC. It is translated as CASNPTWGRETQYF.

This clonotype came up many times. This sequence joins TRBV7-2 and TRBJ2-7, with D unresolved. Trimming left V 4 bases short and J 7 bases short, with 8 bases between. Germline loops: CDR1 SGHTA, CDR2 FQGNSA. This CDR3 region has 11 residues. DNA of the CDR3: TGTGCCAGCAGCTATGTGGGGGAGCAGTACTTC. It codes for CASSYVGEQYF.

A few counts support this clonotype. The chain carries TRBV5-6 and TRBJ1-6; 8 bases match TRBD1. The length of the CDR3 is 15 residues. Germline V lookup: CDR1 SGHDT, CDR2 YYEEEE. The junction had 5 bases not matched to a gene; V was cut back by 1 base and J by 8 bases. The CDR3 reads CASSLTRQGHSPLHF. The CDR3 coding sequence is TGTGCCAGCAGCTTGACCCGACAGGGGCATTCACCCCTCCACTTT.

The chain employs TRBV5-5 and TRBJ1-1; D is unresolved. CDR1 is SGHKS, CDR2 YYEKEE, per germline (reference sequence). Trimming left V 7 bases short and J 2 bases short, with 15 bases between. CDR3 length equals 14 residues. CDR3 protein: CASGGPVGNTEAFF. The CDR3, as DNA: TGTGCCAGCGGAGGGCCAGTGGGTAACACTGAAGCTTTCTTT.

The chain links TRBV10-3 to TRBJ1-2, with D maybe TRBD1 (6 bases). V was trimmed by 4 bases and J by 6 bases, leaving 12 bases between them. The CDR3 has 13 amino acids. The germline V gene has CDR1 ENHRY and CDR2 SYGVKD. The CDR3 is CAISGTGPDGYTF. CDR3 in DNA: TGTGCCATCAGTGGAACAGGGCCGGATGGCTACACCTTC.

This sequence joins TRBV7-2 and TRBJ1-2; TRBD1 matches 8 bases. Looked up from germline, CDR1 is SGHTA and CDR2 is FQGNSA. CDR3 length equals 15 residues. With 6 bases clipped from V and 6 bases from J, the junction kept 12 bases outside the gene matches. The CDR3 loop reads CASRRDRGRENGYTF. The DNA of the CDR3 is TGTGCCAGCAGACGAGACAGGGGTAGGGAGAATGGCTACACCTTC. The variable domain in full, with the rest retrieved from reference TRBV7-2 and TRBJ1-2, is GAGVSQSPSNKVTEKGKDVELRCDPISGHTALYWYRQSLGQGLEFLIYFQGNSAPDKSGLPSDRFSAERTGGSVSTLTIQRTQQEDSAVYLCASRRDRGRENGYTFGSGTRLTVV.

This clonotype was detected a few times. V is TRBV30 and J is TRBJ1-2, with TRBD1 as a possible D gene (6 bases). Trimming took 4 bases from V and 6 from J, leaving 12 bases between them. The CDR3 is 12 residues long. CDR1 is GTSNPN, CDR2 SVGIG, per germline (reference sequence). The CDR3 DNA reads as TGTGCCTGGATCCCAGGGGACCATGGCTACACCTTC. Translated, it gives CAWIPGDHGYTF.

The chain links TRBV11-3 to TRBJ2-3; D possibly corresponds to TRBD1 (5 bases). This CDR3 region has 14 residues. Deletions cut 6 bases from V and 2 bases from J, with 12 bases between. Germline V gene sequence: CDR1 SGHNT, CDR2 YENEEA. CDR3 protein: CASSTDRYTDTQYF. CDR3 DNA sequence: TGTGCCAGCAGTACCGACAGATACACAGATACGCAGTATTTT.

This clonotype was counted between two and nine times. The chain links TRBV20-1 to TRBJ1-2; D is perhaps TRBD1 (5 bases). Trimming pared 0 bases from V and 3 bases from J, leaving 14 bases between. Germline CDR1 and CDR2: DFQATT and SNEGSKA (reference sequence). The CDR3 consists of 15 residues. CDR3 sequence reads: CSARDRVLGDYGYTF. In DNA, the CDR3 is TGCAGTGCTAGAGATAGGGTGCTAGGGGACTATGGCTACACCTTC.

This clonotype occurred a few times. The J gene is TRBJ1-1, the V gene TRBV18; tentatively, D is TRBD1 (6 bases). The V gene lost 4 bases and the J gene lost 4 bases, with 13 bases spanning the gap. Germline values: CDR1 KGHSH, CDR2 LQKENI. This CDR3 is 14 amino acids long. CDR3: CASSQARGGTEAFF. CDR3 coding DNA: TGTGCCAGCTCACAGGCCAGGGGTGGCACTGAAGCTTTCTTT.

This clonotype has a handful of counts. The V call is TRBV29-1, the J call TRBJ2-7; the D gene could be TRBD1 or TRBD2 (6 bases each). CDR1 and CDR2 (germline): SQVTM, ANQGSEA. V shed 4 bases and J shed 1 base, with 14 bases lying between them. The CDR3 runs to 14 residues. CDR3 protein: CSVGGASTSYEQYF. Here the CDR3 DNA reads TGCAGCGTTGGGGGGGCCAGCACGTCCTACGAGCAGTACTTC.

The sample holds a few counts of this clonotype. V is TRBV5-1 and J is TRBJ2-3; TRBD2 agrees at 7 bases. The CDR3 has 14 residues. Germline CDR1 reads SGHRS; CDR2 reads YFSETQ. J gave up 5 bases and V 0 bases, and 3 bases lay outside the gene matches. The DNA of the CDR3 is TGCGCCAGCAGCTTGGTGCTAGCGGTAGATACGCAGTATTTT. It is translated as CASSLVLAVDTQYF.